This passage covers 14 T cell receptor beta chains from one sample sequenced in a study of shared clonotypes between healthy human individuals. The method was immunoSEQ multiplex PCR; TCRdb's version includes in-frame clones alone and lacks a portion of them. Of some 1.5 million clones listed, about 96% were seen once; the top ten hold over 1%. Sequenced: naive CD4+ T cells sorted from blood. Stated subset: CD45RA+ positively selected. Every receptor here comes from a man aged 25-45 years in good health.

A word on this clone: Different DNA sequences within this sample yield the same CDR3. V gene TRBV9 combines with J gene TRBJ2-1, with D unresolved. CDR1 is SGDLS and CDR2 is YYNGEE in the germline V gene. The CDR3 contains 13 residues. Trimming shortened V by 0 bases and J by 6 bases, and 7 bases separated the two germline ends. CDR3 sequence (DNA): TGTGCCAGCAGCGTAGCCGGATCCAATGAGCAGTTCTTC. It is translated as CASSVAGSNEQFF.

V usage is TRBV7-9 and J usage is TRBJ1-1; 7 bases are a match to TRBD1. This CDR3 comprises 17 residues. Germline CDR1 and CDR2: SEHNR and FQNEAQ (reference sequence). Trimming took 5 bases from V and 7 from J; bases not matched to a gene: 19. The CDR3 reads CASSPRGFSGQINEAFF. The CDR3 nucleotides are TGTGCCAGCAGCCCACGGGGGTTTTCGGGACAGATAAATGAAGCTTTCTTT.

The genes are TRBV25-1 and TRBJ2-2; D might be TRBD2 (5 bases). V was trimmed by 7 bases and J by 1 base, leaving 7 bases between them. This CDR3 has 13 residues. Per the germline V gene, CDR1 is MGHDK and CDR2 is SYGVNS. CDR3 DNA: TGTGCCAGCACCAGCGGGAACACCGGGGAGCTGTTTTTT. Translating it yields CASTSGNTGELFF.

CDR3 region: CASSFRGAWGANEKLFF. CDR3 coding DNA: TGTGCCAGCAGCTTCCGCGGGGCTTGGGGGGCGAATGAAAAACTGTTTTTT. The chain carries TRBV5-6 and TRBJ1-4, with D possibly matching TRBD1 (6 bases). The germline V and J ends were trimmed by 2 bases and 5 bases, with 19 bases remaining between them. Germline lookup yields CDR1 SGHDT and CDR2 YYEEEE. The CDR3 loop spans 17 amino acids.

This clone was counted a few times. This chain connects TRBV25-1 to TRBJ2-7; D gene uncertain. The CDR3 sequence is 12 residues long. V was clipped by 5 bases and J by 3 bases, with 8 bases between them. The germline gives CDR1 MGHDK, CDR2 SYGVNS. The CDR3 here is CASSRASYEQYF. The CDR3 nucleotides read TGTGCCAGCAGTCGAGCTAGCTACGAGCAGTACTTC.

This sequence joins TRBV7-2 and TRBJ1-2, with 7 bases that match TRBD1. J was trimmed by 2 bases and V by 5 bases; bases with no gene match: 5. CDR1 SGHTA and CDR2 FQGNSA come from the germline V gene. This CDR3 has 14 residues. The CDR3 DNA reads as TGTGCCAGCAGCCCCGACAGGGACAACTATGGCTACACCTTC. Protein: CASSPDRDNYGYTF.

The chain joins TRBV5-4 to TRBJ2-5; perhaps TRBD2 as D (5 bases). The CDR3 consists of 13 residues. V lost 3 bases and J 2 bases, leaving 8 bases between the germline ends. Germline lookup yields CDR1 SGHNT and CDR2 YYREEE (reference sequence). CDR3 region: CASSSEAQETQYF. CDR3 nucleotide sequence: TGTGCCAGCAGCTCGGAGGCTCAAGAGACCCAGTACTTC.

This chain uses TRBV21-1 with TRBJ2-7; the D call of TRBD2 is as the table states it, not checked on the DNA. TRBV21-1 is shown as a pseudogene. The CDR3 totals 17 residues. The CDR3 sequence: CASSNFPEGGRAYEQYF. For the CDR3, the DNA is TGTGCCAGCAGCAACTTTCCCGAGGGCGGGAGGGCGTACGAGCAGTACTTC.

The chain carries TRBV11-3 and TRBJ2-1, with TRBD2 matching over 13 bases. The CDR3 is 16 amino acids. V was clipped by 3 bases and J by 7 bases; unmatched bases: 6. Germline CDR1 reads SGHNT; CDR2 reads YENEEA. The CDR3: CASSFVGLAGENEQFF. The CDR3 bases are TGTGCCAGCAGCTTCGTCGGACTAGCGGGAGAGAATGAGCAGTTCTTC.

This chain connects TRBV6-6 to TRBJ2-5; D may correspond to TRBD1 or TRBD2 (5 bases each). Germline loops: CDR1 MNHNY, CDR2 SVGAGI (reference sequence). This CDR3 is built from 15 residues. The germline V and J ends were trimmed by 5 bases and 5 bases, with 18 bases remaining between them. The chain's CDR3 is CASSRGVSRVETQYF. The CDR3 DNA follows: TGTGCCAGCAGTCGAGGGGTCTCAAGGGTGGAGACCCAGTACTTC.

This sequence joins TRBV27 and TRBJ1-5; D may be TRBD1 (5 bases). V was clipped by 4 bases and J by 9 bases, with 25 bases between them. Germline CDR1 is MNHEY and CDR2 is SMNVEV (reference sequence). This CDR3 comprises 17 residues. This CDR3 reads CASSSGVGGGEGRPQHF. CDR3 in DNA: TGTGCCAGCAGTTCGGGCGTCGGTGGAGGGGAGGGTCGGCCCCAGCATTTT.

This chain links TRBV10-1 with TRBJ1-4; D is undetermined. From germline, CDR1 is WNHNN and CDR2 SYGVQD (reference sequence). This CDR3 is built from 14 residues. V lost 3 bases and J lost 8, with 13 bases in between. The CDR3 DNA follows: TGCGCCAGCAGTGATACGATTCCAGGAGAAAAACTGTTTTTT. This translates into CASSDTIPGEKLFF.

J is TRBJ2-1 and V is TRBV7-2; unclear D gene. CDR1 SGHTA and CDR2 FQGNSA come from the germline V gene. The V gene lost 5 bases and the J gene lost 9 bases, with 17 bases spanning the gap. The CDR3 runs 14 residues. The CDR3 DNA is TGTGCCAGCAGCCTCCGTCGGGTGCCTCCTGAGCAGTTCTTC. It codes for CASSLRRVPPEQFF.

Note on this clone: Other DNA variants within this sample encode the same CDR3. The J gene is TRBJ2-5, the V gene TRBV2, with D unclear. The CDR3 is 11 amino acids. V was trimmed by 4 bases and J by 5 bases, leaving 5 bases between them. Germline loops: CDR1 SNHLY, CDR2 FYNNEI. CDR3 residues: CASSVLETQYF. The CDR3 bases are TGTGCCAGCAGTGTTCTGGAGACCCAGTACTTC.